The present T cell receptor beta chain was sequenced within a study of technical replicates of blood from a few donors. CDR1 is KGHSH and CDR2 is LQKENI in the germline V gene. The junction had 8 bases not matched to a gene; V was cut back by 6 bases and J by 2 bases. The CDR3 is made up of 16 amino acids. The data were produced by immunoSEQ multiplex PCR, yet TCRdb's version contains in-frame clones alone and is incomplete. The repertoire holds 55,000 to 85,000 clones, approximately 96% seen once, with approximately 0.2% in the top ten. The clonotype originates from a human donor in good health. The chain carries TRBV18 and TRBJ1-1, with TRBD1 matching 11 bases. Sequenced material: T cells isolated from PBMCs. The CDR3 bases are TGTGCCAGCTCTCCGGGACAGGGGGACCTCAACACTGAAGCTTTCTTT. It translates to CASSPGQGDLNTEAFF.